The clone carrying this T cell receptor beta chain occurred a few times. The antigen remains undetermined. This entry comes from a study of T cells after yellow fever vaccination. Study-wide results and limits: There was a possibility that FACS-sorted repertoires contained abundant clonotypes contaminating from the bulk population.

Trimming pared 5 bases from V and 5 bases from J, leaving 16 bases between. CDR3 length equals 15 residues. Germline V lookup: CDR1 SGHTA, CDR2 FQGNSA. Synthesis of TCR cDNA relied on 5'RACE template switching, which attached a universal primer site and UMIs. TCRdb processed the 5' RACE reads anew with MiXCR; each CDR3 protein has one entry. Here the sample spans some 250,000 distinct CDR3 sequences, 6% to 7.5% being singletons. The material sequenced was CD4+ T cells sorted from PBMCs, taken 15 days after the yellow fever booster vaccination. This sequence joins TRBV7-2 and TRBJ2-1; no definite D call. This TCR was sampled from a man aged 25-45 years who received the YFV17D yellow fever vaccine. The CDR3 DNA reads as TGTGCCAGCAGCCTGGGTCCCGGACGCAACAATGAGCAGTTCTTC. This encodes CASSLGPGRNNEQFF.